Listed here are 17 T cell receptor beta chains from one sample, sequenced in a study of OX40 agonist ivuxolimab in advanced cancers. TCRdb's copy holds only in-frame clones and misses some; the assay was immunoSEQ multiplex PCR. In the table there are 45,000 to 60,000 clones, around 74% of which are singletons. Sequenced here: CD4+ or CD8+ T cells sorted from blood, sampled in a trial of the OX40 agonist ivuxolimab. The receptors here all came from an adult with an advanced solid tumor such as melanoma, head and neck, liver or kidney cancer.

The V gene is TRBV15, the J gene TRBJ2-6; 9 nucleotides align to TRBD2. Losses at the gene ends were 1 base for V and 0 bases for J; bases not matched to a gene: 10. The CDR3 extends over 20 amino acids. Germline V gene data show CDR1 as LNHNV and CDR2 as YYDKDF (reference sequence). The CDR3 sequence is CATSRALAGAMTSGANVLTF. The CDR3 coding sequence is TGTGCCACCAGCAGAGCGTTAGCGGGGGCGATGACCTCTGGGGCCAACGTCCTGACTTTC.

The CDR3 sequence: CASSLGPEAKEEQYF. In DNA, the CDR3 is TGTGCCAGCAGCTTAGGCCCAGAAGCCAAAGAAGAGCAGTACTTC. V usage is TRBV13 and J usage is TRBJ2-7; D uncertain. The CDR3 is 15 amino acids. In germline, CDR1 is PRHDT, CDR2 FYEKMQ (reference sequence). V lost 0 bases, J lost 7 bases, and 16 bases lay in between.

DNA for the CDR3: TGTGCCATTCCGCTTGGGACTAGCGGGAGAGGCTCCTACAATGAGCAGTTCTTC. Its translation: CAIPLGTSGRGSYNEQFF. This chain uses TRBV7-9 with TRBJ2-1, with 14 bases fitting TRBD2. Germline V lookup: CDR1 SEHNR, CDR2 FQNEAQ (reference sequence). After removal of 10 bases from V and 0 bases from J, the junction contained 11 bases not matched to a gene. The length of the CDR3 is 18 residues.

The CDR3 loop reads CASSSLQSSYNEQFF. In DNA form, the CDR3 reads TGTGCCAGCAGTTCCCTACAGAGCTCCTACAATGAGCAGTTCTTC. The chain recombines TRBV28 with TRBJ2-1, with no clear D. CDR3 length: 15 residues. Deletions cut 4 bases from V and 0 bases from J, with 10 bases between. Germline CDR1 reads MDHEN; CDR2 reads SYDVKM.

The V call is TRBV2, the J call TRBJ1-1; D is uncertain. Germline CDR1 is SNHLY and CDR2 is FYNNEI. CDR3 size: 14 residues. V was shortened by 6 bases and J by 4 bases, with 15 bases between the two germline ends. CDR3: CASSVVSGSTEAFF. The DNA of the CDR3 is TGTGCCAGCAGCGTCGTTTCTGGGAGCACTGAAGCTTTCTTT.

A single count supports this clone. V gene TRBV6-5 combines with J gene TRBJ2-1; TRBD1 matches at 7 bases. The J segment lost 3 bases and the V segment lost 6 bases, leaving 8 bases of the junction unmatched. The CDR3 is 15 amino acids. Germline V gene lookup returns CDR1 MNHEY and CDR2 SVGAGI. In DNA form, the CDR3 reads TGTGCCAGCAGCCGCGGTGGGACAGACTACAATGAGCAGTTCTTC. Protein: CASSRGGTDYNEQFF.

The chain's CDR3 is CAISGGQGDTDTQYF. The CDR3 DNA reads TGTGCCATCAGTGGAGGACAGGGGGACACAGATACGCAGTATTTT. J is TRBJ2-3 and V is TRBV10-3, with TRBD1 identical over 10 bases. This CDR3 region has 15 residues. Per germline, CDR1 ENHRY and CDR2 SYGVKD. The V and J ends lost 4 bases and 2 bases, in that order; junction bases with no gene match: 3.

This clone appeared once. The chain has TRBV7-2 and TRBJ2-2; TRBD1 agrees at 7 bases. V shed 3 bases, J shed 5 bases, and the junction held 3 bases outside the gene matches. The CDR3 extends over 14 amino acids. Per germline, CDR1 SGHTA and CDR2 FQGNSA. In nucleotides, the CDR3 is TGTGCCAGCAGCTTCGACAGGGCGACCGGGGAGCTGTTTTTT. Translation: CASSFDRATGELFF.

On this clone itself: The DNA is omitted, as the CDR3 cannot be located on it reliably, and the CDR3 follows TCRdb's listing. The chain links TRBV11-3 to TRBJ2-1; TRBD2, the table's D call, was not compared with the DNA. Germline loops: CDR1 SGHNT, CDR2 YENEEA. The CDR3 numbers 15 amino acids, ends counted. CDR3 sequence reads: CASSTSVSSYNEQFF.

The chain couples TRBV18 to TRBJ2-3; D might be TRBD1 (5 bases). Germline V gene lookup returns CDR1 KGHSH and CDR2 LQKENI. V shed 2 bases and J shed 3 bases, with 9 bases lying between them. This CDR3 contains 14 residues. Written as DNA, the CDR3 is TGTGCCAGCTCACCAGAGACAGCAACAGATACGCAGTATTTT. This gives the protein CASSPETATDTQYF.

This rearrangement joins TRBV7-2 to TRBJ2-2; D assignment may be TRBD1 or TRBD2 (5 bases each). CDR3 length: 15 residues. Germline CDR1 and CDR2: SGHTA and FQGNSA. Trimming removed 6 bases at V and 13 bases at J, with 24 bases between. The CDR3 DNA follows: TGTGCCAGCAGTTCCAGGTGGGACCACCCGGGTGCGCTGTTTTTT. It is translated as CASSSRWDHPGALFF.

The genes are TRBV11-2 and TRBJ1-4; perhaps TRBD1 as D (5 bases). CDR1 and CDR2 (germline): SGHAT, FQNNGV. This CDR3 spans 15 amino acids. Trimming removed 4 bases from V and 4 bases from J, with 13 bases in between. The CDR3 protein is CASSSDGADNEKLFF. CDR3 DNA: TGTGCCAGCAGCTCCGACGGGGCAGATAATGAAAAACTGTTTTTT.

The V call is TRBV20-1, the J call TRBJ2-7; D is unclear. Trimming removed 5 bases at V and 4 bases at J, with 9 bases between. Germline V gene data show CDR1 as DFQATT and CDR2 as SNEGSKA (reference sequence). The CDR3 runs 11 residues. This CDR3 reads CSALSKYEQYF. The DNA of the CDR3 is TGCAGTGCTTTGTCGAAATACGAGCAGTACTTC.

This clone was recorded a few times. DNA for the CDR3: TGCGCCAGCAGTTATCCGGGACTAGCGAAGAGCTCCTACGAGCAGTACTTC. It codes for CASSYPGLAKSSYEQYF. The V gene is TRBV10-1, the J gene TRBJ2-7; 10 positions agree with TRBD2. The J segment lost 0 bases and the V segment lost 5 bases, leaving 10 bases of the junction unmatched. The CDR3 extends over 17 amino acids. CDR1 and CDR2 (germline): WNHNN, SYGVQD (reference sequence).

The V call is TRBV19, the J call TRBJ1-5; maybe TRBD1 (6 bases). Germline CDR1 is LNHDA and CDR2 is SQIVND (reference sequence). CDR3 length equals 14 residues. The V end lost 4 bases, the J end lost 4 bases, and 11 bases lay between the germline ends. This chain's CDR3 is CASSNTGSNQPQHF. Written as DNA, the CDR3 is TGTGCCAGTAGTAACACAGGGTCTAATCAGCCCCAGCATTTT.

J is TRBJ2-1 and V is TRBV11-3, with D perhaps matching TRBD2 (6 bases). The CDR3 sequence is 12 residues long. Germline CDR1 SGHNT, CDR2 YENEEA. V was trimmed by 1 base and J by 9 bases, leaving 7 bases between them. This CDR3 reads CASSLAAGEQFF. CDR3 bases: TGTGCCAGCAGCTTAGCAGCGGGTGAGCAGTTCTTC.

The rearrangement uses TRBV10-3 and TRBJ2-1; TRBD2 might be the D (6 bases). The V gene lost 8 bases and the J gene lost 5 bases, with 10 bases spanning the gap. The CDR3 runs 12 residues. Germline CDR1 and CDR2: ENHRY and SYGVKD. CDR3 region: CAIAGLHNEQFF. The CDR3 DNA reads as TGTGCCATCGCGGGACTCCACAATGAGCAGTTCTTC.